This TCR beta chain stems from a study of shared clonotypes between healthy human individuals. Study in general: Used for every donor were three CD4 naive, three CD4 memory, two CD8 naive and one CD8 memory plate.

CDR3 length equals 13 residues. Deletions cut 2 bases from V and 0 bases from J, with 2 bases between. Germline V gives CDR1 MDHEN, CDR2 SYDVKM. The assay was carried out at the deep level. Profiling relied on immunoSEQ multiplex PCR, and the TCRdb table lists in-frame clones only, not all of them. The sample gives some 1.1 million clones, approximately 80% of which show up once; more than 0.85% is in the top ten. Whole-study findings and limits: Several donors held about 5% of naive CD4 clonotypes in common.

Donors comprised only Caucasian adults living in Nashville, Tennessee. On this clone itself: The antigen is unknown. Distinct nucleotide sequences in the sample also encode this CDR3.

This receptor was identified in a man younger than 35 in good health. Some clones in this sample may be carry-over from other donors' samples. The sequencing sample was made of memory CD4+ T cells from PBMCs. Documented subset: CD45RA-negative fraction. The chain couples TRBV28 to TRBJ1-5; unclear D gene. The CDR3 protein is CASSLGSNQPQHF. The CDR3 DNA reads TGTGCCAGCAGTTTAGGTAGCAATCAGCCCCAGCATTTT.